Listed here are 11 T cell receptor beta chains from one sample, sequenced in a study of T cells in Graves' hyperthyroidism and ophthalmopathy. What was amplified from RNA transcripts were TCR beta CDR3 regions. First-round RT-PCR of the TCR CDR3 relied on the HTBI primer set. TCRdb processed the multiplex PCR reads anew with MiXCR; each CDR3 protein has one entry. The data contain around 700,000 distinct CDR3 sequences, approximately 40% of them singletons. The material sequenced was blood. Receptors were obtained from a woman aged 40 to 55 with Graves' hyperthyroidism.

CDR3 sequence reads: CASSQDWAEGEKLFF. Here the CDR3 DNA reads TGCGCCAGCAGCCAAGATTGGGCCGAGGGTGAAAAACTGTTTTTT. The V gene is TRBV4-3, the J gene TRBJ1-4; D remains unclear. V was cut by 0 bases and J by 7 bases, with 12 bases left in between. CDR3 size: 15 residues. Germline lookup yields CDR1 LGHNA and CDR2 YSLEER.

The V gene is TRBV12-3 or TRBV12-4, the J gene TRBJ2-6; 10 positions agree with TRBD1. Germline trimming cut 6 bases from V and 4 bases from J; bases unmatched to any gene: 6. The CDR3 consists of 16 residues. The CDR3 loop reads CASRNDRGRGANVLTF. The CDR3 bases are TGTGCCAGCAGAAACGACAGGGGGCGGGGGGCCAACGTCCTGACTTTC.

This clonotype was seen ten or more times. The V and J genes are TRBV11-2 and TRBJ2-7; possible D gene TRBD2, 5 bases. V lost 3 bases, J lost 5 bases, and 14 bases lay in between. Germline values: CDR1 SGHAT, CDR2 FQNNGV. The CDR3 sequence is 14 residues long. CDR3 coding DNA: TGTGCCAGCAGCTTTGAACTAGTTTCTAACGAGCAGTACTTC. Translation gives CASSFELVSNEQYF.

This clonotype was detected ten times or more. The chain is built from TRBV2 and TRBJ1-6, with D unclear. The CDR3 runs to 15 residues. The germline gives CDR1 SNHLY, CDR2 FYNNEI. V was cut by 2 bases and J by 5 bases, with 10 bases left in between. The CDR3 sequence: CASSERAVNNSPLHF. The DNA of the CDR3 is TGTGCCAGCAGTGAACGGGCGGTGAATAATTCACCCCTCCACTTT. The variable domain in full, with the rest retrieved from reference TRBV2 and TRBJ1-6, is EPEVTQTPSHQVTQMGQEVILRCVPISNHLYFYWYRQILGQKVEFLVSFYNNEISEKSEIFDDQFSVERPDGSNFTLKIRSTKLEDSAMYFCASSERAVNNSPLHFGNGTRLTVT.

This clonotype was observed many times. V is TRBV7-9 and J is TRBJ2-5; D may be TRBD2 (6 bases). The CDR3 spans 14 residues. Trimming cost V 7 bases and J 5 bases, with 17 bases left between them. Germline values: CDR1 SEHNR, CDR2 FQNEAQ (reference sequence). The CDR3 DNA sequence: TGTGCCAGCATTGACGGGAGAGGTCAGGAGACCCAGTACTTC. Translating gives CASIDGRGQETQYF.

The sample holds many counts of this clonotype. The genes are TRBV12-3 or TRBV12-4 and TRBJ1-4; no firm D call. V was pared by 3 bases and J by 6 bases, with 11 bases between. The CDR3 extends over 14 amino acids. CDR3 in amino acids: CASSFTGLDEKLFF. In DNA, the CDR3 is TGTGCCAGCAGTTTCACGGGATTGGATGAAAAACTGTTTTTT.

Concerning this clonotype itself: This sequence may be a read error, since a much larger clone differs from it by one base. V gene TRBV20-1 combines with J gene TRBJ2-5; TRBD1 matches at 9 bases. CDR1 is DFQATT, CDR2 SNEGSKA, per germline (reference sequence). There are 13 residues in the CDR3. As DNA, the CDR3 is TGCAGCGTTTACAGGGGGCTACAAGGGACCCAGTACTTC. Its protein product is CSVYRGLQGTQYF.

This clonotype was found a few times. The rearrangement links TRBV11-2 to TRBJ2-7; TRBD1 agrees at 7 bases. In germline, CDR1 is SGHAT, CDR2 FQNNGV. The CDR3 has 15 residues. V was pared by 4 bases and J by 0 bases, with 6 bases of the junction left unmatched. CDR3 coding DNA: TGTGCCAGCAGCTACTACCGGGACAGCTCCTACGAGCAGTACTTC. It translates to CASSYYRDSSYEQYF.

This clonotype was detected a few times. The chain employs TRBV2 and TRBJ1-5; D call uncertain. Trimming shortened V by 2 bases and J by 4 bases, and 21 bases separated the two germline ends. The length of the CDR3 is 18 residues. The germline V gene encodes CDR1 SNHLY and CDR2 FYNNEI. CDR3 residues: CASSERTQIPRKNQPQHF. The CDR3 nucleotides read TGTGCCAGCAGTGAACGAACTCAGATACCGAGAAAAAATCAGCCCCAGCATTTT.

This clonotype was seen repeatedly, ten times or more. This rearrangement joins TRBV7-2 to TRBJ1-5; D perhaps matches TRBD1 (5 bases). Per the germline V gene, CDR1 is SGHTA and CDR2 is FQGNSA. Between the trimmed V and J ends, which lost 0 bases and 4 bases, there was a span of 7 bases. The CDR3 has 14 residues. CDR3 nucleotides: TGTGCCAGCAGCTTAGCGAAGGGGAATCAGCCCCAGCATTTT. Protein product: CASSLAKGNQPQHF.

The J gene is TRBJ1-1, the V gene TRBV7-8; D is possibly TRBD1 (6 bases). The CDR3 totals 16 residues. From germline, CDR1 is SGHVS and CDR2 FQNEAQ. The V gene lost 5 bases and the J gene lost 0 bases, with 16 bases spanning the gap. Written as DNA, the CDR3 is TGTGCCAGCAGCCCGTGGACCCGGACAGTGAACACTGAAGCTTTCTTT. As protein: CASSPWTRTVNTEAFF.